Listed here are 19 T cell receptor beta chains from one sample, sequenced in a study of glioma-infiltrating T cells after dendritic cell vaccination (dated by TCRdb to the mid-2010s). Library preparation was by the immunoSEQ multiplex PCR assay. Imported from immuneACCESS, the table was reduced by TCRdb to in-frame sequences with V and J called. These copies leave out some clones; in studies compared against another copy, an unresolved V gene accounts for under half, and the cause of the remainder is not known. Within this sample are fewer than 90,000 clones, with roughly four fifths of them counted one time only. The ten largest clones add up to roughly 6.8% of the sample. The sample's time point label, in plain terms: after dendritic cell vaccination, including at tumor progression/relapse. This specimen was blood, taken after dendritic cell vaccination. Receptors originate from a human donor with glioblastoma.

The chain has TRBV18 and TRBJ2-1, with 7 bases identical to TRBD1. V lost 3 bases and J lost 4; bases outside the gene matches: 12. CDR1 is KGHSH, CDR2 LQKENI, per germline. The CDR3 totals 17 residues. The CDR3 is CASSPYRQGPGYNEQFF. CDR3 in DNA: TGTGCCAGCTCACCTTATCGACAGGGACCGGGATACAATGAGCAGTTCTTC.

The V call is TRBV4-1, the J call TRBJ1-1, with 7 bases that match TRBD1. Losses at the gene ends were 4 bases for V and 1 base for J; bases not matched to a gene: 9. This CDR3 has 16 amino acids. Germline assignment: CDR1 MGHRA and CDR2 YSYEKL. The CDR3 DNA is TGCGCCAGCAGCCTTACGGAGGACAGGCCGAACACTGAAGCTTTCTTT. As protein: CASSLTEDRPNTEAFF.

This sequence joins TRBV30 and TRBJ2-1; possible D gene TRBD1, 6 bases. There are 15 residues in the CDR3. Germline CDR1 is GTSNPN and CDR2 is SVGIG (reference sequence). Trimming removed 3 bases at V and 6 bases at J, with 18 bases between. CDR3 in amino acids: CAWSRSVQGTNEQFF. DNA for the CDR3: TGTGCCTGGAGCCGGTCAGTACAGGGTACCAATGAGCAGTTCTTC.

The chain has TRBV2 and TRBJ2-3; 8 bases align to TRBD2. Trimming cost V 7 bases and J 5 bases; bases outside gene matches: 8. Germline V gene lookup returns CDR1 SNHLY and CDR2 FYNNEI. This CDR3 has 14 amino acids. This CDR3 reads CASKFGTRLDTQYF. The CDR3 nucleotides are TGTGCCAGCAAGTTCGGGACTAGGTTAGATACGCAGTATTTT.

The rearrangement uses TRBV5-6 and TRBJ1-2, with 7 bases that match TRBD1. Germline CDR1 SGHDT, CDR2 YYEEEE. This CDR3 region has 14 residues. Trimming removed 6 bases from V and 6 bases from J; junction bases left unmatched: 11. The CDR3 DNA sequence: TGTGCCAGCACCAAAGGGGGCAGGGCTAATGGCTACACCTTC. Residues: CASTKGGRANGYTF.

V is TRBV11-3 and J is TRBJ2-7; 10 bases fit TRBD2. The germline V gene encodes CDR1 SGHNT and CDR2 YENEEA. The J segment lost 3 bases and the V segment lost 5 bases, leaving 1 base of the junction unmatched. The CDR3 has 13 amino acids. CDR3 loop: CASSRLAGYEQYF. Here the CDR3 DNA reads TGTGCCAGCAGCAGACTAGCGGGCTACGAGCAGTACTTC. The full variable domain, in which reference TRBV11-3 and TRBJ2-7 provide the parts outside the CDR3, is EAGVVQSPRYKIIEKKQPVAFWCNPISGHNTLYWYLQNLGQGPELLIRYENEEAVDDSQLPKDRFSAERLKGVDSTLKIQPAELGDSAVYLCASSRLAGYEQYFGPGTRLTVT.

The V and J genes are TRBV7-8 and TRBJ2-2; TRBD1 matches 8 bases. The CDR3 runs to 17 residues. After removal of 3 bases from V and 7 bases from J, the junction contained 13 bases not matched to a gene. The germline V gene encodes CDR1 SGHVS and CDR2 FQNEAQ. This CDR3 is CASSLVGAGGLVGELFF. CDR3 coding DNA: TGTGCCAGCAGCTTGGTTGGCGCAGGGGGCTTAGTCGGGGAGCTGTTTTTT.

The J gene is TRBJ2-1, the V gene TRBV15; TRBD2 might be the D (6 bases). V was cut by 3 bases and J by 5 bases, with 11 bases left in between. This CDR3 contains 14 residues. CDR1 LNHNV and CDR2 YYDKDF come from the germline V gene (reference sequence). Here the CDR3 reads CATSSRDFDNEQFF. CDR3 coding DNA: TGTGCCACCAGCAGCCGGGACTTTGACAATGAGCAGTTCTTC.

V gene TRBV29-1 combines with J gene TRBJ1-4, with 9 bases identical to TRBD1. CDR1 is SQVTM, CDR2 ANQGSEA, per germline. The CDR3 extends over 12 amino acids. V gave up 7 bases and J gave up 8 bases; unmatched junction bases: 5. CDR3 nucleotides: TGCAGCGGGGGACAGGGCTTGGAAAAACTGTTTTTT. Protein product: CSGGQGLEKLFF.

The chain employs TRBV19 and TRBJ1-1, with 9 bases matching TRBD1. The junction had 11 bases not matched to a gene; V was cut back by 3 bases and J by 6 bases. Germline loops: CDR1 LNHDA, CDR2 SQIVND (reference sequence). This CDR3 contains 16 residues. The CDR3 DNA reads as TGTGCCAGTAGTATCTTACCACGACAGGGGGGAGCTGAAGCTTTCTTT. It codes for CASSILPRQGGAEAFF.

The chain links TRBV5-6 to TRBJ1-2; 7 bases map to TRBD1. Germline CDR1 is SGHDT and CDR2 is YYEEEE. Trimming cost V 5 bases and J 9 bases; bases outside gene matches: 10. The CDR3 contains 13 residues. The CDR3 is CASSFTGTERYTF. The CDR3 DNA reads as TGTGCCAGCAGTTTTACCGGGACAGAACGCTACACCTTC.

The V call is TRBV11-1, the J call TRBJ1-2; D is uncertain. Germline-derived CDR1 and CDR2 are SGHAT and FQDESV (reference sequence). The CDR3 length is 13 residues. V lost 5 bases and J 5 bases, leaving 12 bases between the germline ends. CDR3 sequence: CASSRDPGYGYTF. DNA of the CDR3: TGTGCCAGCAGCCGCGACCCAGGATATGGCTACACCTTC.

The chain recombines TRBV9 with TRBJ2-3, with 8 bases aligning to TRBD1. The germline CDR1 and CDR2 sequences are SGDLS and YYNGEE. V trimming: 0 bases; J trimming: 2 bases; junction bases outside the gene matches: 2. The CDR3 totals 15 residues. The CDR3 bases are TGTGCCAGCAGCGTAGAGACAGGGGACACAGATACGCAGTATTTT. Its protein product is CASSVETGDTDTQYF.

V is TRBV11-2 and J is TRBJ2-2; 9 nucleotides match TRBD1. The V and J ends lost 0 bases and 5 bases, in that order; junction bases with no gene match: 10. The CDR3 extends over 18 amino acids. CDR1 SGHAT and CDR2 FQNNGV come from the germline V gene. The DNA for the CDR3 is TGTGCCAGCAGCTTAGAATTGTCCGGGACAGGGCGAACCGGGGAGCTGTTTTTT. This codes for CASSLELSGTGRTGELFF. Supplemented by reference TRBV11-2 and TRBJ2-2, the full variable domain reads EAGVAQSPRYKIIEKRQSVAFWCNPISGHATLYWYQQILGQGPKLLIQFQNNGVVDDSQLPKDRFSAERLKGVDSTLKIQPAKLEDSAVYLCASSLELSGTGRTGELFFGEGSRLTVL.

The chain links TRBV6-1 to TRBJ1-5; D is undetermined. Germline loops: CDR1 MNHNS, CDR2 SASEGT. There are 13 residues in the CDR3. V lost 3 bases to trimming and J lost 1 base, with 4 bases between them. CDR3 amino acids: CASSDASNQPQHF. The CDR3, as DNA: TGTGCCAGCAGTGACGCGAGCAATCAGCCCCAGCATTTT.

This clone appeared a single time. The chain uses TRBV11-2 and TRBJ2-5; 7 positions agree with TRBD1. This CDR3 spans 14 amino acids. Germline-derived CDR1 and CDR2 are SGHAT and FQNNGV. V lost 2 bases to trimming and J lost 5 bases; unmatched junction nucleotides: 5. CDR3 residues: CASSLRGQWETQYF. The CDR3 DNA reads TGTGCCAGCAGCTTAAGGGGGCAGTGGGAGACCCAGTACTTC.

J is TRBJ2-2 and V is TRBV5-4, with D maybe TRBD1 (6 bases). The CDR3 extends over 15 amino acids. Germline loops: CDR1 SGHNT, CDR2 YYREEE (reference sequence). V was shortened by 0 bases and J by 6 bases, with 12 bases between the two germline ends. The CDR3: CASSLALAGAGELFF. The CDR3, as DNA: TGTGCCAGCAGCTTGGCCTTGGCAGGGGCCGGGGAGCTGTTTTTT.

The gene calls are TRBV2 and TRBJ2-3; 9 bases align to TRBD2. The CDR3 runs to 15 residues. The J segment lost 5 bases and the V segment lost 4 bases, leaving 7 bases of the junction unmatched. Germline V gives CDR1 SNHLY, CDR2 FYNNEI. CDR3 coding DNA: TGTGCCAGCAGTGGTAGGCGGGGGGGGGAAGATACGCAGTATTTT. Amino acids: CASSGRRGGEDTQYF.

The rearrangement uses TRBV20-1 and TRBJ1-1; no definite D call. Germline assignment: CDR1 DFQATT and CDR2 SNEGSKA (reference sequence). CDR3 length equals 11 residues. V was shortened by 6 bases and J by 3 bases, with 8 bases between the two germline ends. CDR3 in amino acids: CSAPFYTEAFF. Written as DNA, the CDR3 is TGCAGTGCCCCCTTTTACACTGAAGCTTTCTTT.